The 13 T cell receptor beta chains reported below all come from one sample, sequenced in a study of T cell changes during pregnancy in multiple sclerosis. TCRdb's table, derived via immunoSEQ multiplex PCR, lists solely in-frame clones and lacks some. Of about 40,000 clones in the sample, around 91% were seen once. Here the sequenced sample was CD4+ T cells from peripheral blood mononuclear cells, taken before pregnancy. Receptor source: a female donor with multiple sclerosis, enrolled in a pregnancy study.

This clone was observed a handful of times. This chain joins TRBV29-1 and TRBJ1-1, with 9 bases lining up with TRBD1. The CDR3 length is 13 residues. Germline CDR1 reads SQVTM; CDR2 reads ANQGSEA. CDR3 DNA: TGCAGTGCTACCGGGACAGGGTTTAGTGAAGCTTTCTTT. Translated, it gives CSATGTGFSEAFF. Together with reference TRBV29-1 and TRBJ1-1, the CDR3 gives the full variable domain: SAVISQKPSRDICQRGTSLTIQCQVDSQVTMMFWYRQQPGQSLTLIATANQGSEATYESGFVIDKFPISRPNLTFSTLTVSNMSPEDSSIYLCSATGTGFSEAFFGQGTRLTVV.

The chain employs TRBV19 and TRBJ1-3, with D perhaps matching TRBD1 (6 bases). Germline CDR1 and CDR2: LNHDA and SQIVND (reference sequence). CDR3 length: 15 residues. V was trimmed by 10 bases and J by 0 bases, leaving 16 bases between them. CDR3 nucleotides: TGTGCCACTAGAACGACAGGACACTCTGGAAACACCATATATTTT. It translates to CATRTTGHSGNTIYF.

The V gene is TRBV11-2, the J gene TRBJ2-1; 8 bases are shared with TRBD2. CDR1 and CDR2 from the germline V gene are SGHAT and FQNNGV. Unmatched junction bases numbered 3, after V lost 1 base and J lost 4 bases. This CDR3 is 15 amino acids long. The CDR3 nucleotides are TGTGCCAGCAGCTTAGTACTAGCGGCTTACAATGAGCAGTTCTTC. Translating gives CASSLVLAAYNEQFF.

This chain joins TRBV7-9 and TRBJ2-1; TRBD1 matches at 9 bases. In germline, CDR1 is SEHNR, CDR2 FQNEAQ (reference sequence). This CDR3 contains 15 residues. J gave up 8 bases and V 1 base, and 6 bases lay outside the gene matches. The CDR3 is CASSLGDRDKDEQFF. Written as DNA, the CDR3 is TGTGCCAGCAGCTTAGGGGACAGGGATAAAGATGAGCAGTTCTTC. The full variable domain, its missing parts supplied by reference TRBV7-9 and TRBJ2-1, is DTGVSQNPRHKITKRGQNVTFRCDPISEHNRLYWYRQTLGQGPEFLTYFQNEAQLEKSRLLSDRFSAERPKGSFSTLEIQRTEQGDSAMYLCASSLGDRDKDEQFFGPGTRLTVL.

The chain combines TRBV28 with TRBJ1-5; 7 bases are shared with TRBD1. CDR3 length: 15 residues. Unmatched junction bases numbered 9, after V lost 8 bases and J lost 2 bases. The V gene's germline CDR1 is MDHEN and CDR2 SYDVKM. CDR3 in DNA: TGTGCCAGCGCAGACAGGGCTTTCGGCAATCAGCCCCAGCATTTT. This sequence encodes CASADRAFGNQPQHF.

The rearrangement links TRBV27 to TRBJ2-6, with TRBD1 as a possible D gene (5 bases). V was shortened by 3 bases and J by 2 bases, with 17 bases between the two germline ends. The CDR3 length is 18 residues. The germline V gene has CDR1 MNHEY and CDR2 SMNVEV (reference sequence). CDR3 DNA sequence: TGTGCCAGCAGTTTGTTATGGGGCTTAGGTACTGGGGCCAACGTCCTGACTTTC. Encoded protein: CASSLLWGLGTGANVLTF.

The chain uses TRBV5-1 and TRBJ2-7; TRBD2 might be the D (5 bases). The V end lost 4 bases, the J end lost 5 bases, and 10 bases lay between the germline ends. Germline values: CDR1 SGHRS, CDR2 YFSETQ. This CDR3 has 12 amino acids. Here the CDR3 DNA reads TGCGCCAGCAGCGTCTCCGGGAACGAGCAGTACTTC. Amino acid sequence: CASSVSGNEQYF.

This clone was counted between two and nine times. The chain recombines TRBV5-8 with TRBJ1-5, with a tentative D call TRBD1 (6 bases). V was pared by 0 bases and J by 5 bases, with 9 bases between. Per the germline V gene, CDR1 is SGHTS and CDR2 is YDEGEE. CDR3 length: 14 amino acids. CDR3 bases: TGTGCCAGCAGCTTGGGAACAGGGCATCAGCCCCAGCATTTT. Protein product: CASSLGTGHQPQHF.

This chain joins TRBV6-1 and TRBJ1-5, with unresolved D. The CDR3 contains 14 residues. With 1 base removed from V and 1 base from J, the gap between germline ends came to 5 bases. CDR1 and CDR2 from the germline V gene are MNHNS and SASEGT. CDR3 in amino acids: CASSEGKSNQPQHF. The CDR3 DNA is TGTGCCAGCAGTGAAGGTAAAAGCAATCAGCCCCAGCATTTT.

The chain links TRBV5-1 to TRBJ2-1, with D maybe TRBD1 (6 bases). V lost 0 bases and J 9 bases, leaving 13 bases between the germline ends. Germline V lookup: CDR1 SGHRS, CDR2 YFSETQ. The CDR3 runs to 14 residues. This CDR3 reads CASSLVQGATEQFF. The DNA for the CDR3 is TGCGCCAGCAGCTTGGTACAGGGAGCAACTGAGCAGTTCTTC.

V and J are TRBV9 and TRBJ2-7; 9 bases align to TRBD1. Germline values: CDR1 SGDLS, CDR2 YYNGEE. V gave up 4 bases and J gave up 2 bases; unmatched junction bases: 10. CDR3 size: 16 residues. The CDR3 DNA reads as TGTGCCAGCAGCATAACCACGGGACAGGGAACCTACGAGCAGTACTTC. As protein: CASSITTGQGTYEQYF.

This rearrangement joins TRBV9 to TRBJ2-7; maybe TRBD1 (5 bases). Trimming pared 0 bases from V and 7 bases from J, leaving 17 bases between. This CDR3 is built from 15 residues. CDR1 and CDR2 from the germline V gene are SGDLS and YYNGEE. CDR3 sequence (DNA): TGTGCCAGCAGCGTAGCTGCAGGGTGGTCTGGTGAGCAGTACTTC. This sequence encodes CASSVAAGWSGEQYF.

V usage is TRBV6-5 and J usage is TRBJ2-5; possibly TRBD2 for D (6 bases). Trimming took off 0 bases at V and 6 bases at J, with 14 bases between the two ends. This CDR3 is built from 15 residues. The germline gives CDR1 MNHEY, CDR2 SVGAGI. The CDR3 DNA reads TGTGCCAGCAGTTACTCGCGGGGAAGGGGAAAGACCCAGTACTTC. This translates into CASSYSRGRGKTQYF.